The 31 T cell receptor beta chains below come from one sample, sequenced in a study of blood T cell dynamics during melanoma immunotherapy. Profiling relied on immunoSEQ multiplex PCR, and the TCRdb table lists in-frame clones only, not all of them. The sample holds about 24,000 clones, about 83% seen once. Indicated time point: pre-treatment baseline. This material consisted of blood, taken from a patient treated with checkpoint blockade. These receptors were obtained from a human donor with melanoma.

The sample holds a few counts of this clone. The V and J genes are TRBV5-1 and TRBJ2-1, with 13 bases aligning to TRBD2. Germline lookup yields CDR1 SGHRS and CDR2 YFSETQ. This CDR3 contains 14 residues. J lost 10 bases, V lost 4 bases, and 5 bases had no gene match. CDR3 residues: CASSPGTSGTEQFF. The CDR3 nucleotides are TGCGCCAGCAGCCCGGGGACTAGCGGGACAGAGCAGTTCTTC.

The gene calls are TRBV18 and TRBJ1-5; no definite D call. In germline, CDR1 is KGHSH, CDR2 LQKENI. This CDR3 has 17 amino acids. Trimming pared 3 bases from V and 0 bases from J, leaving 15 bases between. The CDR3, as DNA: TGTGCCAGCTCACCTGCGGTGAGCTTGGATAGCAATCAGCCCCAGCATTTT. Translating gives CASSPAVSLDSNQPQHF.

The gene calls are TRBV19 and TRBJ2-7; either TRBD1 or TRBD2 may fit D (5 bases each). CDR1 is LNHDA and CDR2 is SQIVND in the germline V gene (reference sequence). With 7 bases removed from V and 0 bases from J, the gap between germline ends came to 13 bases. CDR3 length: 14 residues. CDR3 region: CASKRGSSSYEQYF. For the CDR3, the DNA is TGTGCCAGTAAGAGGGGTTCTAGCTCCTACGAGCAGTACTTC.

The gene calls are TRBV6-6 and TRBJ2-1; 8 positions match TRBD1. The CDR3 contains 14 residues. Losses at the gene ends were 2 bases for V and 9 bases for J; bases not matched to a gene: 6. Germline V CDR1 and CDR2: MNHNY, SVGAGI (reference sequence). CDR3 sequence (DNA): TGTGCCAGCAGTTACGGGTCAGGGGGCACTGAGCAGTTCTTC. Protein: CASSYGSGGTEQFF.

This clone was seen only once. The chain recombines TRBV5-6 with TRBJ2-7; TRBD2 matches 8 bases. The CDR3 spans 14 residues. The V segment lost 3 bases and the J segment 0 bases; nucleotides outside the gene matches: 2. CDR1 SGHDT and CDR2 YYEEEE come from the germline V gene. In DNA form, the CDR3 reads TGTGCCAGCAGCTCGGGGACTAGCTCCTACGAGCAGTACTTC. It translates to CASSSGTSSYEQYF. Filled out from reference TRBV5-6 and TRBJ2-7, the complete variable domain reads DAGVTQSPTHLIKTRGQQVTLRCSPKSGHDTVSWYQQALGQGPQFIFQYYEEEERQRGNFPDRFSGHQFPNYSSELNVNALLLGDSALYLCASSSGTSSYEQYFGPGTRLTVT.

V usage is TRBV5-1 and J usage is TRBJ1-1; D possibly corresponds to TRBD1 (5 bases). Germline V lookup: CDR1 SGHRS, CDR2 YFSETQ. The CDR3 consists of 16 residues. The germline V and J ends were trimmed by 4 bases and 1 base, with 17 bases remaining between them. The CDR3 sequence is CASSVLGRGSNTEAFF. The CDR3 DNA follows: TGCGCCAGCAGCGTACTGGGACGGGGATCGAACACTGAAGCTTTCTTT.

The rearrangement links TRBV28 to TRBJ2-6; D is undetermined. Trimming took off 7 bases at V and 1 base at J, with 11 bases between the two ends. The germline gives CDR1 MDHEN, CDR2 SYDVKM. The CDR3 covers 15 residues. DNA for the CDR3: TGTGCCAGCACCACCGCGGCGTCTGGGGCCAACGTCCTGACTTTC. This encodes CASTTAASGANVLTF.

The CDR3 bases are TGTGCCAGTAGTACCGTTGATGCTGGCACAGATACGCAGTATTTT. Its translation is CASSTVDAGTDTQYF. The chain couples TRBV19 to TRBJ2-3, with D hard to call. The CDR3 covers 15 residues. Germline V gives CDR1 LNHDA, CDR2 SQIVND (reference sequence). Trimming left V 4 bases short and J 1 base short, with 12 bases between.

The V call is TRBV2, the J call TRBJ2-7, with no clear D. Germline CDR1 is SNHLY and CDR2 is FYNNEI. Trimming shortened V by 3 bases and J by 0 bases, and 9 bases separated the two germline ends. This CDR3 has 14 amino acids. The CDR3 sequence is CASSDRSSSYEQYF. The CDR3, as DNA: TGTGCCAGCAGTGACAGGTCTAGCTCCTACGAGCAGTACTTC.

This chain's CDR3 is CASTDRGRIGNTIYF. CDR3 nucleotide sequence: TGTGCCAGCACCGACAGGGGCAGGATTGGAAACACCATATATTTT. The chain carries TRBV28 and TRBJ1-3, with 8 nucleotides matching TRBD1. V lost 7 bases and J lost 3; bases outside the gene matches: 8. Germline CDR1 and CDR2: MDHEN and SYDVKM. This CDR3 contains 15 residues.

In nucleotides, the CDR3 is TGTGCCAGCAGCTTAGCGGCGGAAGGGCCAGATACGCAGTATTTT. It is translated as CASSLAAEGPDTQYF. The chain carries TRBV7-2 and TRBJ2-3, with no clear D. The CDR3 consists of 15 residues. In germline, CDR1 is SGHTA, CDR2 FQGNSA. V dropped 0 bases and J dropped 4 bases, with 11 bases sitting between them. Combining the CDR3 with reference TRBV7-2 and TRBJ2-3 gives the whole variable domain GAGVSQSPSNKVTEKGKDVELRCDPISGHTALYWYRQSLGQGLEFLIYFQGNSAPDKSGLPSDRFSAERTGGSVSTLTIQRTQQEDSAVYLCASSLAAEGPDTQYFGPGTRLTVL.

The V and J genes are TRBV15 and TRBJ2-1; D possibly corresponds to TRBD2 (5 bases). V lost 8 bases to trimming and J lost 2 bases, with 13 bases between them. CDR3 length: 14 amino acids. Germline values: CDR1 LNHNV, CDR2 YYDKDF (reference sequence). This CDR3 reads CATGGRSTYNEQFF. CDR3 sequence (DNA): TGTGCCACCGGAGGAAGATCCACCTACAATGAGCAGTTCTTC.

Here the CDR3 reads CASSPPRDNQPQHF. In nucleotides, the CDR3 is TGTGCCAGCAGCCCCCCGAGGGACAATCAGCCCCAGCATTTT. The chain uses TRBV6-6 and TRBJ1-5; D not certain. Germline V gene sequence: CDR1 MNHNY, CDR2 SVGAGI (reference sequence). The CDR3 has 14 residues. The V gene lost 6 bases and the J gene lost 3 bases, with 12 bases spanning the gap.

The chain couples TRBV28 to TRBJ1-2, with D perhaps TRBD1 (5 bases). Germline CDR1 MDHEN, CDR2 SYDVKM. The V and J ends lost 6 bases and 6 bases respectively, with 14 bases between them. This CDR3 has 13 residues. The CDR3 sequence is CASSPVGRDGYTF. CDR3 in DNA: TGTGCCAGCAGCCCGGTCGGCAGGGATGGCTACACCTTC.

This clone is a singleton in its sample. The chain links TRBV9 to TRBJ2-4, with 7 bases identical to TRBD2. The trim removed 4 bases at V and 6 bases at J, leaving 7 bases unmatched. Germline values: CDR1 SGDLS, CDR2 YYNGEE. The CDR3 covers 14 residues. The CDR3 DNA reads TGTGCCAGCAGCTCCGGACTAGTTGGAAACATTCAGTACTTC. Protein product: CASSSGLVGNIQYF.

In DNA, the CDR3 is TGCGCCAGCAGCTTGGTTCAGGGGAGCTCCTACGAGCAGTACTTC. Translated: CASSLVQGSSYEQYF. The chain employs TRBV5-1 and TRBJ2-7; the D gene is possibly TRBD1 (6 bases). V lost 0 bases to trimming and J lost 0 bases, with 10 bases between them. The CDR3 sequence is 15 residues long. Germline CDR1 reads SGHRS; CDR2 reads YFSETQ.

The chain links TRBV27 to TRBJ2-7, with 9 bases aligning to TRBD2. With 5 bases clipped from V and 1 base from J, the junction kept 15 bases outside the gene matches. Germline-derived CDR1 and CDR2 are MNHEY and SMNVEV (reference sequence). This CDR3 has 18 amino acids. The CDR3: CASSPPSLSSGASYEQYF. CDR3 bases: TGTGCCAGCAGTCCCCCGAGTTTGTCTAGCGGGGCATCCTACGAGCAGTACTTC.

J is TRBJ2-5 and V is TRBV7-2, with a tentative D call TRBD2 (5 bases). This CDR3 is built from 13 residues. Germline V lookup: CDR1 SGHTA, CDR2 FQGNSA. With 6 bases removed from V and 5 bases from J, the gap between germline ends came to 13 bases. The CDR3 here is CASRVEPGETQYF. The CDR3 DNA reads TGTGCCAGCAGGGTGGAGCCGGGGGAGACCCAGTACTTC.

The rearrangement uses TRBV29-1 and TRBJ2-7; TRBD1 matches 9 bases. With 7 bases clipped from V and 3 bases from J, the junction kept 13 bases outside the gene matches. Germline loops: CDR1 SQVTM, CDR2 ANQGSEA. This CDR3 has 15 amino acids. CDR3 coding DNA: TGCAGCGCACACAATACGGGACAGGGTTACTACGAGCAGTACTTC. It encodes CSAHNTGQGYYEQYF.

This clone was recorded a few times. V usage is TRBV13 and J usage is TRBJ1-1; D unclear. This CDR3 has 16 amino acids. The V and J ends lost 0 bases and 0 bases respectively, with 11 bases between them. Per germline, CDR1 PRHDT and CDR2 FYEKMQ (reference sequence). CDR3 DNA: TGTGCCAGCAGCTTAGGAGGAAGACGGATGAACACTGAAGCTTTCTTT. It encodes CASSLGGRRMNTEAFF. The full variable domain, rest sourced from reference TRBV13 and TRBJ1-1, is AAGVIQSPRHLIKEKRETATLKCYPIPRHDTVYWYQQGPGQDPQFLISFYEKMQSDKGSIPDRFSAQQFSDYHSELNMSSLELGDSALYFCASSLGGRRMNTEAFFGQGTRLTVV.

The chain uses TRBV5-5 and TRBJ2-1; 7 bases are a match to TRBD2. The CDR3 has 16 amino acids. V was clipped by 2 bases and J by 7 bases; unmatched bases: 12. Germline lookup yields CDR1 SGHKS and CDR2 YYEKEE (reference sequence). CDR3 nucleotides: TGTGCCAGCAGCTTTGCGGCGGGAGCTCAAGGAAATGAGCAGTTCTTC. Translating gives CASSFAAGAQGNEQFF. Together with reference TRBV5-5 and TRBJ2-1, the CDR3 gives the full variable domain: DAGVTQSPTHLIKTRGQQVTLRCSPISGHKSVSWYQQVLGQGPQFIFQYYEKEERGRGNFPDRFSARQFPNYSSELNVNALLLGDSALYLCASSFAAGAQGNEQFFGPGTRLTVL.

The chain combines TRBV29-1 with TRBJ2-3; 7 bases are shared with TRBD1. Per the germline V gene, CDR1 is SQVTM and CDR2 is ANQGSEA. V shed 4 bases, J shed 5 bases, and the junction held 6 bases outside the gene matches. The CDR3 runs to 13 residues. DNA for the CDR3: TGCAGCGTTGTTGAGGGGGCTGGAGATACGCAGTATTTT. Residues: CSVVEGAGDTQYF.

This clone was counted a single time. V and J are TRBV19 and TRBJ1-3; TRBD1 agrees at 9 bases. Germline CDR1 and CDR2: LNHDA and SQIVND (reference sequence). V shed 5 bases and J 7 bases; nucleotides not matched to a gene: 12. The CDR3 is 16 amino acids. The CDR3 DNA reads as TGTGCCAGTAGTCCCGGGACAGGGTATCTTGGGAACACCATATATTTT. Its protein product is CASSPGTGYLGNTIYF.

The genes are TRBV28 and TRBJ2-7; 11 bases match TRBD2. Germline V gives CDR1 MDHEN, CDR2 SYDVKM. The CDR3 extends over 16 amino acids. The trim removed 6 bases at V and 1 base at J, leaving 8 bases unmatched. The CDR3 coding sequence is TGTGCCAGCAGACTAACCGGGACTAGCGGTTCCTACGAGCAGTACTTC. Amino acids: CASRLTGTSGSYEQYF. Filled out from reference TRBV28 and TRBJ2-7, the complete variable domain reads DVKVTQSSRYLVKRTGEKVFLECVQDMDHENMFWYRQDPGLGLRLIYFSYDVKMKEKGDIPEGYSVSREKKERFSLILESASTNQTSMYLCASRLTGTSGSYEQYFGPGTRLTVT.

This clone was detected a few times. The J gene is TRBJ1-5, the V gene TRBV28; possible D gene TRBD1, 5 bases. This CDR3 has 16 residues. Looked up from germline, CDR1 is MDHEN and CDR2 is SYDVKM. V was cut by 5 bases and J by 3 bases, with 17 bases left in between. In DNA form, the CDR3 reads TGTGCCAGCAGTACAGACTCTGAGGGGTACAATCAGCCCCAGCATTTT. Amino acid sequence: CASSTDSEGYNQPQHF.

The chain links TRBV29-1 to TRBJ2-7; 12 bases align to TRBD1. Germline assignment: CDR1 SQVTM and CDR2 ANQGSEA. J was trimmed by 7 bases and V by 4 bases; bases with no gene match: 5. The CDR3 spans 13 residues. The CDR3 DNA sequence: TGCAGCGTTGTGGGGACAGGGGGCGCGGAGCAGTACTTC. Protein sequence: CSVVGTGGAEQYF.

This chain links TRBV7-3 with TRBJ1-1; unclear D gene. The CDR3 sequence is 14 residues long. Looked up from germline, CDR1 is SGHTA and CDR2 is FQGTGA. Trimming pared 5 bases from V and 0 bases from J, leaving 10 bases between. Here the CDR3 reads CASSPGGMNTEAFF. The DNA for the CDR3 is TGTGCCAGCAGCCCCGGCGGGATGAACACTGAAGCTTTCTTT.

The CDR3 nucleotides read TGTGCCAGCAGCCCCCCTCGGACTAGCGGGAGAGGGACGCAGTATTTT. This sequence encodes CASSPPRTSGRGTQYF. The V and J genes are TRBV5-4 and TRBJ2-3; 13 positions match TRBD2. Germline V CDR1 and CDR2: SGHNT, YYREEE (reference sequence). There are 16 residues in the CDR3. The V and J ends lost 4 bases and 9 bases, in that order; junction bases with no gene match: 11.

This rearrangement joins TRBV7-3 to TRBJ2-6; D perhaps matches TRBD2 (6 bases). The germline V gene has CDR1 SGHTA and CDR2 FQGTGA. V lost 5 bases and J lost 2, with 13 bases in between. This CDR3 has 16 amino acids. The CDR3 DNA sequence: TGTGCCAGCAGCGCACGGCGGGGACCTGGGGCCAACGTCCTGACTTTC. It codes for CASSARRGPGANVLTF. The variable domain in full, with the rest retrieved from reference TRBV7-3 and TRBJ2-6, is GAGVSQTPSNKVTEKGKYVELRCDPISGHTALYWYRQSLGQGPEFLIYFQGTGAADDSGLPNDRFFAVRPEGSVSTLKIQRTERGDSAVYLCASSARRGPGANVLTFGAGSRLTVL.

The rearrangement links TRBV9 to TRBJ2-3; 16 bases are shared with TRBD2. Germline assignment: CDR1 SGDLS and CDR2 YYNGEE. The trim removed 3 bases at V and 4 bases at J, leaving 8 bases unmatched. The CDR3 runs 18 residues. CDR3 sequence (DNA): TGTGCCAGCAGCGAGGCCGGGACTAGCGGGAGGGTCCCAGATACGCAGTATTTT. Its translation is CASSEAGTSGRVPDTQYF.

This chain links TRBV28 with TRBJ2-7; no clear D. Deletions cut 5 bases from V and 3 bases from J, with 17 bases between. CDR3 length equals 15 residues. Germline CDR1 reads MDHEN; CDR2 reads SYDVKM. This CDR3 is CASSATELIRYEQYF. The CDR3 region has the DNA TGTGCCAGCAGTGCCACAGAATTGATTCGCTACGAGCAGTACTTC.